This T cell receptor (beta chain) is drawn from a study of Ad26.COV2.S vaccination and SARS-CoV-2 variants. Treatment denoted: roughly 19 received Ad26.COV2.S at low or high dose, single or two shots; about five received placebo; per-sample allocation not given. The investigators took samples on day 63 after the first vaccine or placebo injection. V gave up 2 bases and J gave up 4 bases, with 13 bases separating them. CDR1 and CDR2 from the germline V gene are SGHRS and YFSETQ. This CDR3 has 16 residues. Sequencing used immunoSEQ multiplex PCR; TCRdb keeps in-frame clones, though not all of them. The sample holds 300,000 to 500,000 clones, more than 85% seen once.

The input for sequencing was peripheral blood, taken in a trial of Ad26.COV2.S vaccine versus placebo. This clonotype was obtained from a person between 18 and 65 years old who received the Ad26.COV2.S COVID-19 vaccine or a placebo. V and J are TRBV5-1 and TRBJ2-6; D is possibly TRBD1 (6 bases). The DNA of the CDR3 is TGCGCCAGCAGCTTCGATGGACAGAGAGGGGCCAACGTCCTGACTTTC. Amino acids: CASSFDGQRGANVLTF.